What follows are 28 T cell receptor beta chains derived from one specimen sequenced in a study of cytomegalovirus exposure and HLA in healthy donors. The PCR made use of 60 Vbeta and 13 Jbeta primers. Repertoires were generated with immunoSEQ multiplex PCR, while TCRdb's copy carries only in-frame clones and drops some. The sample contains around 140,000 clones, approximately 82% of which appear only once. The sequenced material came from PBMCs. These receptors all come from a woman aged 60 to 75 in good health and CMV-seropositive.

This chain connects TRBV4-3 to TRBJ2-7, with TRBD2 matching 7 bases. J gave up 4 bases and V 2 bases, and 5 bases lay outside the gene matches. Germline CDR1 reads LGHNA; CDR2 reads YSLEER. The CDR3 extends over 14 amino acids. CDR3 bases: TGCGCCAGCAGCCAACGCAGCGGGACGTACGAGCAGTACTTC. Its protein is CASSQRSGTYEQYF.

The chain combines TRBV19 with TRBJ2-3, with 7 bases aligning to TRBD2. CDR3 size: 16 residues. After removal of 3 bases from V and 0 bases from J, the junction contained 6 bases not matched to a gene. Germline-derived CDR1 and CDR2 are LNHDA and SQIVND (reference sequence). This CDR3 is CASSIIAGPSTDTQYF. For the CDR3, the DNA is TGTGCCAGTAGTATTATAGCGGGCCCTAGCACAGATACGCAGTATTTT.

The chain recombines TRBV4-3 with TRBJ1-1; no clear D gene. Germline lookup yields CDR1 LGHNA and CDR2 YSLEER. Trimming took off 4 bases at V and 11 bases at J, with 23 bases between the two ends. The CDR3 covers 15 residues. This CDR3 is CASSLSRRGYDVAFF. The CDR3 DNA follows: TGCGCCAGCAGCCTATCTAGGCGGGGATATGATGTGGCTTTCTTT.

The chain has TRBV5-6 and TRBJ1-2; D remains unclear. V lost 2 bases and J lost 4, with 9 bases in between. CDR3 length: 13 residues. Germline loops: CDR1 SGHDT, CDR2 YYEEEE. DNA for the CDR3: TGTGCCAGCAGCTTCCAGGAGGGCTATGGCTACACCTTC. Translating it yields CASSFQEGYGYTF.

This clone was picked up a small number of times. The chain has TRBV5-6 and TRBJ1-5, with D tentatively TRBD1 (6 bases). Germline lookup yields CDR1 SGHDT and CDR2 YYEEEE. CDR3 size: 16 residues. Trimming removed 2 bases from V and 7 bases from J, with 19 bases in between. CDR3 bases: TGTGCCAGCAGCTTAACAGGGTTGGGGCTTTGGCAGCCCCAGCATTTT. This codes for CASSLTGLGLWQPQHF.

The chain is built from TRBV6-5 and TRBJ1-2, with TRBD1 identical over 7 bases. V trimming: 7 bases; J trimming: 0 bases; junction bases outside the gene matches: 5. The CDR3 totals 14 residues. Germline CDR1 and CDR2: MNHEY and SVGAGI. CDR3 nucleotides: TGTGCCAGCAAGTCGACAGGGCCTAACTATGGCTACACCTTC. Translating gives CASKSTGPNYGYTF.

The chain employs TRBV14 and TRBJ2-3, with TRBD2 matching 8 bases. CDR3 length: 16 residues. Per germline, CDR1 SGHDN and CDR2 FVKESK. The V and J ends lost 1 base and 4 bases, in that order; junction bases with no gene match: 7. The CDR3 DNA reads TGTGCCAGCAGCCAAGTAGCGGGGTCGATCGCAGATACGCAGTATTTT. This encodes CASSQVAGSIADTQYF.

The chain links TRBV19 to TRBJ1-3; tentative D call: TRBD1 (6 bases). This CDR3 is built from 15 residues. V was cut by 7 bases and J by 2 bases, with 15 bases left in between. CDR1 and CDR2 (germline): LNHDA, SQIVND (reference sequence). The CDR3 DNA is TGTGCCAGTACCCTGACAGGAATGACTGGAAACACCATATATTTT. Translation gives CASTLTGMTGNTIYF.

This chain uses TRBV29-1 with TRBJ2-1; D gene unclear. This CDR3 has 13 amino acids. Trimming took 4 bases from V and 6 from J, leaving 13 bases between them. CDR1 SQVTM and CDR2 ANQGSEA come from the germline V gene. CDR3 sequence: CSVVWLVSNEQFF. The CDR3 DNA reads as TGCAGCGTTGTTTGGCTAGTAAGCAATGAGCAGTTCTTC.

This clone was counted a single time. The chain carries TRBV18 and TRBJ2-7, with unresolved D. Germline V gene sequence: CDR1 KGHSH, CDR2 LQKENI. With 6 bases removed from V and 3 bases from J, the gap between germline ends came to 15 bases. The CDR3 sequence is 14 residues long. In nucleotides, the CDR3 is TGTGCCAGCTCCCCCCAGGTAAAGGACTACGAGCAGTACTTC. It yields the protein CASSPQVKDYEQYF.

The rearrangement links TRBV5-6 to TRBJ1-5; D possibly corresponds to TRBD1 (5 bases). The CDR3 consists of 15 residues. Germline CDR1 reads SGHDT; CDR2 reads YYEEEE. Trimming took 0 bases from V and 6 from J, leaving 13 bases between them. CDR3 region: CASSLAPGSAQPQHF. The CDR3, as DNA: TGTGCCAGCAGCTTGGCCCCAGGGTCGGCTCAGCCCCAGCATTTT.

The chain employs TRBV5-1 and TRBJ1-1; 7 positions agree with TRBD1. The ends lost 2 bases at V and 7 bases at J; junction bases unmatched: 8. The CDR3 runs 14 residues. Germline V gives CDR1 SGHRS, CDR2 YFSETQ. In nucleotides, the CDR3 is TGCGCCAGCAGCTTTGGCCGGAGGGACAGTGAAGCTTTCTTT. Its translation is CASSFGRRDSEAFF.

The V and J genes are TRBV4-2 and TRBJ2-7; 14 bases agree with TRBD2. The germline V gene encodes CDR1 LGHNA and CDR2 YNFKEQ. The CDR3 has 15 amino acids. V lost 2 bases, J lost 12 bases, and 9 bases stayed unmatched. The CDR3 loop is CASSQTGLAGVGAYF. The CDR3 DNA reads TGTGCCAGCAGCCAAACGGGACTAGCGGGAGTCGGGGCGTACTTC.

The CDR3 DNA sequence: TGTGCCAGCAGCTCTTCCGGGACAGCGAATCAGCCCCAGCATTTT. Protein sequence: CASSSSGTANQPQHF. The V and J genes are TRBV7-9 and TRBJ1-5; 7 nucleotides align to TRBD1. CDR1 and CDR2 from the germline V gene are SEHNR and FQNEAQ (reference sequence). Germline trimming cut 4 bases from V and 4 bases from J; bases unmatched to any gene: 7. The CDR3 runs to 15 residues.

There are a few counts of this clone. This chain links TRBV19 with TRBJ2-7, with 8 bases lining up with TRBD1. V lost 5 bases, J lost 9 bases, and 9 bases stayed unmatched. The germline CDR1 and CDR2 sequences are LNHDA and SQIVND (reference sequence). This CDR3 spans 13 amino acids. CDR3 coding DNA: TGTGCCAGTAGTTCCGGACAGGGTATGGCGCAGTACTTC. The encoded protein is CASSSGQGMAQYF.

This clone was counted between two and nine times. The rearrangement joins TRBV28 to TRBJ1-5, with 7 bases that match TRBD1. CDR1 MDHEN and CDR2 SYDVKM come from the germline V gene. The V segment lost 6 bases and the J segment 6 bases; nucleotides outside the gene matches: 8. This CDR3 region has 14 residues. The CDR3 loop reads CASRQGQNSQPQHF. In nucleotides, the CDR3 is TGTGCCAGCAGGCAGGGACAGAACAGTCAGCCCCAGCATTTT.

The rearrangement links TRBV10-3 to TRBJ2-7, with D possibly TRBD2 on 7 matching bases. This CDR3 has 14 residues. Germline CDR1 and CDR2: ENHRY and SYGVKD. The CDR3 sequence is CASEGGQRAYEQYF. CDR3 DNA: TGTGCGTCGGAGGGGGGGCAGAGAGCCTACGAGCAGTACTTC.

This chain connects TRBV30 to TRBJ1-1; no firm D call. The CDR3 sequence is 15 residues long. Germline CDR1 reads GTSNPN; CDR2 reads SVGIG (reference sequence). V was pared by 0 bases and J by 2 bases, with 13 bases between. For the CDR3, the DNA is TGTGCCTGGAGTGTACTAATGGCCTCTAACACTGAAGCTTTCTTT. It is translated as CAWSVLMASNTEAFF.

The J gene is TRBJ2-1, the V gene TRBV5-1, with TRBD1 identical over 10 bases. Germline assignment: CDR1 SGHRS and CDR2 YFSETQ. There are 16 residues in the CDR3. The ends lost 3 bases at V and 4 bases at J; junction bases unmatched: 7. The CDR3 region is CASSSRQGARYNEQFF. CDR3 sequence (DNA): TGCGCCAGCAGCTCTCGACAGGGGGCCCGATACAATGAGCAGTTCTTC.

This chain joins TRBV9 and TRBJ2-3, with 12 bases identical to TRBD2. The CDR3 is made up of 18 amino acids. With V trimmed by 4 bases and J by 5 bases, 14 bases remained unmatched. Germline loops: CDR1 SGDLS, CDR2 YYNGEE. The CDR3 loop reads CASSLRGTSGFTQDTQYF. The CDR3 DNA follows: TGTGCCAGCAGCCTCCGCGGGACTAGCGGGTTCACCCAAGATACGCAGTATTTT.

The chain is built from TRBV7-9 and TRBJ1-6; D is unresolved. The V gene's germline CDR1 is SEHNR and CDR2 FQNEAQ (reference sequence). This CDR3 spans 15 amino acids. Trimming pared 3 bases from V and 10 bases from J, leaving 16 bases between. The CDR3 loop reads CASSFAGGPYSPLHF. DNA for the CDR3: TGTGCCAGCAGCTTTGCGGGCGGACCATACTCACCCCTCCACTTT.

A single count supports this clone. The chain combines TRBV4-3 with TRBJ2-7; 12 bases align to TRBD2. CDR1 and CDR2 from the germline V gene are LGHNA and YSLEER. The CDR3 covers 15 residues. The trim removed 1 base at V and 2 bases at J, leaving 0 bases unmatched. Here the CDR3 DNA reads TGCGCCAGCAGCCAAGGGACTAGCGGGACCTACGAGCAGTACTTC. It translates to CASSQGTSGTYEQYF.

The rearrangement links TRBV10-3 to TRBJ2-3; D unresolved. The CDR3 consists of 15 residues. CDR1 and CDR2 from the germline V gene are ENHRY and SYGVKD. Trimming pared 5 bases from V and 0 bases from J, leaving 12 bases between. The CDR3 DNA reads TGTGCCATCAGTCATTCCGACACGAGCACAGATACGCAGTATTTT. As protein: CAISHSDTSTDTQYF.

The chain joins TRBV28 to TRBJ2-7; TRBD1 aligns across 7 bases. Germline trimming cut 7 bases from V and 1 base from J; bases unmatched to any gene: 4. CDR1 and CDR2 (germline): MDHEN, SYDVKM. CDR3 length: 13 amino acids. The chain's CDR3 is CASTPTGSYEQYF. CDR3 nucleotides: TGTGCCAGCACCCCGACAGGGTCCTACGAGCAGTACTTC.

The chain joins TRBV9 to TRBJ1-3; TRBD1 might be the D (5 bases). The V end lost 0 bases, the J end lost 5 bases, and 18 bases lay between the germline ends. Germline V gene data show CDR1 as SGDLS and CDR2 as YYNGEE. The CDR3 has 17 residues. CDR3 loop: CASSVGIRGTDRNTIYF. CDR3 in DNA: TGTGCCAGCAGCGTAGGGATACGGGGGACCGATAGAAACACCATATATTTT.

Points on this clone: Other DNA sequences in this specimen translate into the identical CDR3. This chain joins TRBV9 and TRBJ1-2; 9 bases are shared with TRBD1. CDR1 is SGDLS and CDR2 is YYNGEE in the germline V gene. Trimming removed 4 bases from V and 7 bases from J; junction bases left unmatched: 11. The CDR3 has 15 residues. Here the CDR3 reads CASSLTTGGGGGYTF. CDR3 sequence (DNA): TGTGCCAGCAGCTTAACTACAGGGGGCGGAGGTGGCTACACCTTC.

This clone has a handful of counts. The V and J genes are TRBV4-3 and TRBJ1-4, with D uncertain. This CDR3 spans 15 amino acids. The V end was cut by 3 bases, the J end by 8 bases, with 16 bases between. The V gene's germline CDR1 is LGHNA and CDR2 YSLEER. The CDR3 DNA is TGCGCCAGCAGCCAGGGAGGCGTCAGGAGGGAAAAACTGTTTTTT. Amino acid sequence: CASSQGGVRREKLFF.

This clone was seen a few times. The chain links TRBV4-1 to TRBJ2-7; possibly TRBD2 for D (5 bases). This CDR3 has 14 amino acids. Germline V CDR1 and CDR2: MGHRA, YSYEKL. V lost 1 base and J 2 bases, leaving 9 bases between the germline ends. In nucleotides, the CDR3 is TGCGCCAGCAGCCAAGGTACTAGAGCCTACGAGCAGTACTTC. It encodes CASSQGTRAYEQYF.